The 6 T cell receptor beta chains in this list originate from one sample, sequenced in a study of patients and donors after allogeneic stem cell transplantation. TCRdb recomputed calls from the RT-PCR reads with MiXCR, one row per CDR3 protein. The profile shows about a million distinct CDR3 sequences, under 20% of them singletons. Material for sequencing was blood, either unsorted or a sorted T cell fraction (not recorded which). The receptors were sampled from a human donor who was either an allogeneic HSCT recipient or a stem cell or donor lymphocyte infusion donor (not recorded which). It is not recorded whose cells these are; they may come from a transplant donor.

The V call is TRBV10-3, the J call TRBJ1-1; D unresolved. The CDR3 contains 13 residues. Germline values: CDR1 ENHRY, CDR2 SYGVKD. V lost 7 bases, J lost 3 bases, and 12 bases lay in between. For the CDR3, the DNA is TGTGCCATCATGCGGGTCTCGGACACTGAAGCTTTCTTT. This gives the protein CAIMRVSDTEAFF.

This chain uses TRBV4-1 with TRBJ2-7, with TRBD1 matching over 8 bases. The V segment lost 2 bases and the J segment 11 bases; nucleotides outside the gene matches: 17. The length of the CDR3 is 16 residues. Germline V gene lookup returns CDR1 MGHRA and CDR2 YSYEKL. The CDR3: CASSQPGGTGIAREYF. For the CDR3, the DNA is TGCGCCAGCAGCCAACCAGGGGGGACAGGAATAGCTCGGGAGTACTTC.

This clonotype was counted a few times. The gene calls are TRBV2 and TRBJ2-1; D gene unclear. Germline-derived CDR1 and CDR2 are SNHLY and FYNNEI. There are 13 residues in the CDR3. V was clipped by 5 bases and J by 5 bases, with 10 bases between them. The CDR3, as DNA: TGTGCCAGCAGTTTAGGTGGTCACAATGAGCAGTTCTTC. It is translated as CASSLGGHNEQFF.

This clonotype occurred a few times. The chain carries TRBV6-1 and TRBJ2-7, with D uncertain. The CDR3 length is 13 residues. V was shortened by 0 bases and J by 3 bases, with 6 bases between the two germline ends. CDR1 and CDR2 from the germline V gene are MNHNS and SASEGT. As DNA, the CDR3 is TGTGCCAGCAGTGAAGCGGAACTCTACGAGCAGTACTTC. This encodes CASSEAELYEQYF.

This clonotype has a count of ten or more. The CDR3 DNA follows: TGTGCCAGCAGCTCGGACGGGCCCTACGAGCAGTACTTC. Encoded protein: CASSSDGPYEQYF. The rearrangement links TRBV7-2 to TRBJ2-7; D not resolved. The CDR3 has 13 residues. In germline, CDR1 is SGHTA, CDR2 FQGNSA. V lost 4 bases and J lost 2, with 9 bases in between.

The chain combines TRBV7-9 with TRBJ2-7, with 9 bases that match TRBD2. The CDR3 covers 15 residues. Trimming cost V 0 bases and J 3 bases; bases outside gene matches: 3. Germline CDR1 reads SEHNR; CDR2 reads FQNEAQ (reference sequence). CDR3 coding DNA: TGTGCCAGCAGCTTAGCGGGAGCGGGAGGCTACGAGCAGTACTTC. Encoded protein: CASSLAGAGGYEQYF.